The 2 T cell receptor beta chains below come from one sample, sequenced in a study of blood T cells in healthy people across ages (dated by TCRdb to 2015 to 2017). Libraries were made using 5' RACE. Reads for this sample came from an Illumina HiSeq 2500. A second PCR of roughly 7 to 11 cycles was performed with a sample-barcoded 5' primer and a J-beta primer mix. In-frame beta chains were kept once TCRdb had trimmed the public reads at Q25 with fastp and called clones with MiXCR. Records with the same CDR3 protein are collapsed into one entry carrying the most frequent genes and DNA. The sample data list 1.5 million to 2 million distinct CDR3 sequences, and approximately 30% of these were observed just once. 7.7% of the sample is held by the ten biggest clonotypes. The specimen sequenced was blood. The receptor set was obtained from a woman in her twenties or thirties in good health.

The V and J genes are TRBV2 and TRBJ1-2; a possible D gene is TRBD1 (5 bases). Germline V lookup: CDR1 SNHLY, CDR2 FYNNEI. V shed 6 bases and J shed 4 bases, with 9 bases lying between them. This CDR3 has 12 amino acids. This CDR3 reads CASRTDGYGYTF. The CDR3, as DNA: TGTGCCAGCAGGACAGACGGCTATGGCTACACCTTC.

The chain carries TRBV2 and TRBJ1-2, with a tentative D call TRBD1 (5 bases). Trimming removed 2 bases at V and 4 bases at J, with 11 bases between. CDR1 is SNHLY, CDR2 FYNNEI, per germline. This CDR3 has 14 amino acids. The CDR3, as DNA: TGTGCCAGCAGTGAAACGACAGACCCCTATGGCTACACCTTC. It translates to CASSETTDPYGYTF.